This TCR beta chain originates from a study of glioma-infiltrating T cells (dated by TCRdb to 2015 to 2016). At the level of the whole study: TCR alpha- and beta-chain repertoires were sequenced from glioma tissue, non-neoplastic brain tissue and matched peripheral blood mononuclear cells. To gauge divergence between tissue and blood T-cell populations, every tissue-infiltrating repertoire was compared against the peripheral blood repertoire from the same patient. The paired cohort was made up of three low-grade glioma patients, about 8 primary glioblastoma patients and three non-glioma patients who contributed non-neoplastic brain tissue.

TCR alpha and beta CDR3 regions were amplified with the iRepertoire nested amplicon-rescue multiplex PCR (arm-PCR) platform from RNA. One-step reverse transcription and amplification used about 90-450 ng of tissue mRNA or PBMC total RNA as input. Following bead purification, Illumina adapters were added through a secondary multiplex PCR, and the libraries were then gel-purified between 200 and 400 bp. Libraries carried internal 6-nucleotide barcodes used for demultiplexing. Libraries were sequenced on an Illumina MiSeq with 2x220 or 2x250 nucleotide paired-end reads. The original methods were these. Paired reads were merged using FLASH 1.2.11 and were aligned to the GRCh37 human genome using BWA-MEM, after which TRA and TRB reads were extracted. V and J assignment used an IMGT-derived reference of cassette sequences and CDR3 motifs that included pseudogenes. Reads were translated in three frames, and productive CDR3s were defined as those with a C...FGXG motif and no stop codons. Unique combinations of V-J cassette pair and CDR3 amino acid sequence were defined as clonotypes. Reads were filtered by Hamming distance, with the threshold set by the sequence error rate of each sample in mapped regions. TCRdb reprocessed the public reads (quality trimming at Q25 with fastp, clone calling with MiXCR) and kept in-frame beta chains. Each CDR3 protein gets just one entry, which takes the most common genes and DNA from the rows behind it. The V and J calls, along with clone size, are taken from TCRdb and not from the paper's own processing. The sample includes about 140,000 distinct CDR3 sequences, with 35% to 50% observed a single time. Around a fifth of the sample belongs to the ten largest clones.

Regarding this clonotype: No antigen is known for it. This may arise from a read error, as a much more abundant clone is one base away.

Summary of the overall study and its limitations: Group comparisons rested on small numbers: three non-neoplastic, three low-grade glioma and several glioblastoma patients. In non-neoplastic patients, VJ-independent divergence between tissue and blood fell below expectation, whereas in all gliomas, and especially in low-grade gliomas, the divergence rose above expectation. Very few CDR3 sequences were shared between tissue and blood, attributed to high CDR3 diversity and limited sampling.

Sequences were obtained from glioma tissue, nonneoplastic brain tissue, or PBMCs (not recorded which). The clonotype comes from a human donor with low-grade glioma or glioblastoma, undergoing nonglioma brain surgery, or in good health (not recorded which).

The CDR3 loop reads CASSLAPIYSNQPQHF. The bases are TGTGCCAGCAGTTTAGCCCCCATATATAGCAATCAGCCCCAGCATTTT. The chain is assembled from TRBV12-3 or TRBV12-4 and TRBJ1-5, with an unclear D gene assignment. The CDR3 holds 16 amino acids from the cysteine to the phenylalanine. Here the CDR3 DNA is all that survives: 48 bases in frame from base 1. Trimming removed 0 bases from V and 0 bases from J, leaving 9 bases between the germline ends.